This TCR beta chain emerged from a study of cytomegalovirus exposure and HLA in healthy donors. The study's findings and limits: The majority of CMV-associated TCR beta chains were reported as apparently HLA-restricted in a later analysis. An analysis that was carried out later associated 16,000 or so TCR beta sequences with HLA alleles at 0.05 false discovery rate. Highly shared variants forming one cluster were likely a sequencing artifact.

The PCR had 60 Vbeta and 13 Jbeta primers. TCRdb's table, derived via immunoSEQ multiplex PCR, lists solely in-frame clones and lacks some. The repertoire holds approximately 150,000 clones, with 82% as singletons. In its sample, this clone was seen once. Its target is unknown. Per the germline V gene, CDR1 is LGHNA and CDR2 is YSLEER. This CDR3 spans 16 amino acids. V was trimmed by 1 base and J by 10 bases, leaving 20 bases between them. All the people who gave samples were healthy bone marrow donors. This chain joins TRBV4-3 and TRBJ2-1, with D uncertain. This sequence originates from a male donor in good health and CMV-seronegative. Sequencing was performed on PBMCs. CDR3 DNA sequence: TGCGCCAGCAGCCAAGCCGACTGGTCACTATCAGCCGAGCAGTTCTTC. It codes for CASSQADWSLSAEQFF.